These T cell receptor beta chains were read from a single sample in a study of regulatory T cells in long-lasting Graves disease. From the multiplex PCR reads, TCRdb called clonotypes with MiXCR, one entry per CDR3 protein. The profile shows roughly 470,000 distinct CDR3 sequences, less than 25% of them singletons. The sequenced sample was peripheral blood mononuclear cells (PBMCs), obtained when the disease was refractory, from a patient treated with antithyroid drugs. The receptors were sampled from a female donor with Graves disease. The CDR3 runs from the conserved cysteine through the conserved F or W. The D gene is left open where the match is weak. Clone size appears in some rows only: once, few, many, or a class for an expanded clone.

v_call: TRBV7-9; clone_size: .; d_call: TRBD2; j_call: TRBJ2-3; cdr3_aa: CASSLTSGRPTDTQYF; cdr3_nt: TGTGCCAGCAGCCTAACTAGCGGGAGGCCCACAGATACGCAGTATTTT
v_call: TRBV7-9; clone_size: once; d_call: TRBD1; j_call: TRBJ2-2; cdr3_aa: CASRLAPGQGPGELFF; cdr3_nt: TGTGCCAGCAGGTTGGCCCCGGGACAGGGACCCGGGGAGCTGTTTTTT
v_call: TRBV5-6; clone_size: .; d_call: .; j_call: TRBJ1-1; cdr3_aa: CASSLAGTADEAFF; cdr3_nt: TGTGCCAGCAGCTTGGCCGGGACTGCAGACGAAGCTTTCTTT
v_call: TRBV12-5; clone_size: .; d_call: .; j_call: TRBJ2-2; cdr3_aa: CASGSPGTGELFF; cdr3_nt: TGTGCTAGTGGTTCCCCCGGCACCGGGGAGCTGTTTTTT
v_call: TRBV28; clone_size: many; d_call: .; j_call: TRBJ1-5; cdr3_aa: CASSFRGAQPQHF; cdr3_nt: TGTGCCAGCAGTTTCCGGGGGGCCCAGCCCCAGCATTTT
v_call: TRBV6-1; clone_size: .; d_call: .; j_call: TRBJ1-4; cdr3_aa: CAGGQSNEKLFF; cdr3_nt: TGTGCCGGCGGACAGTCTAATGAAAAACTGTTTTTT
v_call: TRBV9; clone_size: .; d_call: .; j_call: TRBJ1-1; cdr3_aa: CASSVESNRWGAEAFF; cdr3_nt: TGTGCCAGCAGCGTAGAGTCTAATCGGTGGGGAGCTGAAGCTTTCTTT
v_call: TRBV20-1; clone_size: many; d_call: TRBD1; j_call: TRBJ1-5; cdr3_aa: CSARAPGQPSNQPQHF; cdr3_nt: TGCAGTGCTAGAGCTCCGGGACAGCCTAGCAATCAGCCCCAGCATTTT
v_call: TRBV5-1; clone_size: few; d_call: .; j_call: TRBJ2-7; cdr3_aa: CASSQGVARFLYEQYF; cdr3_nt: TGCGCCAGCAGCCAAGGTGTAGCGAGGTTTCTCTACGAGCAGTACTTC
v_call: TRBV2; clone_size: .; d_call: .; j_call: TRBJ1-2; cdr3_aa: CASSQERSGYTF; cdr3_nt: TGTGCCAGCAGCCAAGAAAGGAGTGGCTACACCTTC
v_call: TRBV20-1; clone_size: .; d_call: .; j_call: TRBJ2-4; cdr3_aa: CSATRERTTKNIQYF; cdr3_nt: TGCAGTGCTACCCGAGAGAGGACTACCAAAAACATTCAGTACTTC
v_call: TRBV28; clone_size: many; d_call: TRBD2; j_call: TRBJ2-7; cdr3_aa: CASSSLAGAVYEQYF; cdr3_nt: TGTGCCAGCAGTTCACTAGCGGGAGCTGTCTACGAGCAGTACTTC
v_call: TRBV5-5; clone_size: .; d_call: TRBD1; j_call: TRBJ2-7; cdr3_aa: CASSIRGQNTYEQYF; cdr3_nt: TGTGCCAGCAGCATTAGGGGGCAGAACACCTACGAGCAGTACTTC
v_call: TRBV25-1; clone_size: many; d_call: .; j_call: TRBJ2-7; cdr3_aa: CASSEGGVHEQYF; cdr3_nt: TGTGCCAGCAGTGAAGGAGGGGTCCACGAGCAGTACTTC
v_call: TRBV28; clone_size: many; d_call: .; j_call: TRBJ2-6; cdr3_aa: CASSLYGSGNVLTF; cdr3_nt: TGTGCCAGCAGTTTATATGGATCCGGAAACGTCCTGACTTTC
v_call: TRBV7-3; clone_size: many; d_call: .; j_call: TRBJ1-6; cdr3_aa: CASSITGNNSPLHF; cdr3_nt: TGTGCCAGCAGCATAACAGGGAATAATTCACCCCTCCACTTT
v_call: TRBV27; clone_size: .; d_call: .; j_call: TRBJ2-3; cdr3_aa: CASTLGGTHSTDTQYF; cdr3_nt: TGTGCCAGCACGCTTGGCGGGACCCATTCCACAGATACGCAGTATTTT
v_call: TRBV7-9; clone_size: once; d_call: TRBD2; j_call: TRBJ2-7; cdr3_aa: CAVPRSGTPYEQYF; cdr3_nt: TGTGCCGTACCGCGTAGCGGGACCCCCTACGAGCAGTACTTC
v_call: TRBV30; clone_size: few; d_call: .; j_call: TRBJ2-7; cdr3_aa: CAWSFWGLGEQYF; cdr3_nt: TGTGCCTGGAGTTTTTGGGGGCTTGGGGAGCAGTACTTC
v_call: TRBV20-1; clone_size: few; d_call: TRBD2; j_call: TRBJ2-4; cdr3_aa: CSAIAGGPGRTQNIQYF; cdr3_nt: TGCAGTGCTATCGCGGGAGGGCCGGGTCGGACCCAAAACATTCAGTACTTC
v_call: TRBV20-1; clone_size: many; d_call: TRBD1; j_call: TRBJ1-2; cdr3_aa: CSALDRHNYGYTF; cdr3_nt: TGCAGTGCTCTGGACAGGCATAACTATGGCTACACCTTC
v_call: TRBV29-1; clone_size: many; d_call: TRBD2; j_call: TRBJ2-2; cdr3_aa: CSAWGLAVNTGELFF; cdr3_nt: TGCAGCGCATGGGGACTAGCGGTGAACACCGGGGAGCTGTTTTTT
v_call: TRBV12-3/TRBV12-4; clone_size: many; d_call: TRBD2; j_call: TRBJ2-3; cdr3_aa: CASTTTSGRVADTQYF; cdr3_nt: TGTGCCAGCACCACGACTAGCGGGAGAGTGGCAGATACGCAGTATTTT
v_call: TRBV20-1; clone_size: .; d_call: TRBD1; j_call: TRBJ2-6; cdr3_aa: CSAGQGAPKSGANVLTF; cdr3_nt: TGCAGTGCGGGACAGGGGGCCCCTAAGTCTGGGGCCAACGTCCTGACTTTC
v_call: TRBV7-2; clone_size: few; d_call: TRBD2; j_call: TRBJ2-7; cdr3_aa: CASSLDSGNSYEQYF; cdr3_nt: TGTGCCAGCAGCTTAGATAGCGGGAACTCCTACGAGCAGTACTTC
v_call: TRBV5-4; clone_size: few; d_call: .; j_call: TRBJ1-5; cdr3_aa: CASSPGGPSSNQPQHF; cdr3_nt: TGTGCCAGCAGTCCGGGAGGTCCGAGTAGCAATCAGCCCCAGCATTTT
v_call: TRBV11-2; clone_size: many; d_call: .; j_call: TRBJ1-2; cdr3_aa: CASSKGRPETSNGYTF; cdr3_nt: TGTGCCAGCAGCAAAGGCAGGCCGGAGACCAGTAATGGCTACACCTTC
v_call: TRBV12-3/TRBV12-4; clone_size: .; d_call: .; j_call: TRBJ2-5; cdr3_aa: CASSVGKETQYF; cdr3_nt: TGTGCCAGCAGTGTTGGCAAAGAGACCCAGTACTTC
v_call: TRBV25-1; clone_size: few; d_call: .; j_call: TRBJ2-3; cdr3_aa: CASSLVGGTTDTQYF; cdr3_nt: TGTGCCAGCTCCTTGGTGGGGGGAACCACAGATACGCAGTATTTT
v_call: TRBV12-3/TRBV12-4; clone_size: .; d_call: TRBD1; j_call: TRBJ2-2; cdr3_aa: CASSQQTGGTTGELFF; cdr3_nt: TGTGCCAGCAGTCAACAGACAGGGGGGACCACCGGGGAGCTGTTTTTT
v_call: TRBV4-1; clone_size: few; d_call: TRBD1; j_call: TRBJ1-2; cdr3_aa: CASSQPTGTGADYGYTF; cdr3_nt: TGCGCCAGCAGCCAACCAACCGGGACAGGGGCTGACTATGGCTACACCTTC
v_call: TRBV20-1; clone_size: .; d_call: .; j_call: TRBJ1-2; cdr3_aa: CSARTSGSQGHTF; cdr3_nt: TGCAGTGCTAGAACCTCCGGCTCGCAGGGGCACACCTTC
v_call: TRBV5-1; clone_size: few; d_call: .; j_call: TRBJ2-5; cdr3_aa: CASSLYVETQYF; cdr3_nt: TGCGCCAGCAGCTTGTATGTCGAGACCCAGTACTTC
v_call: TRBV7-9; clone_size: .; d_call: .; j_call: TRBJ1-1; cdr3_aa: CASSLNPANTEAFF; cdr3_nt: TGTGCCAGCAGCTTAAATCCAGCGAACACTGAAGCTTTCTTT
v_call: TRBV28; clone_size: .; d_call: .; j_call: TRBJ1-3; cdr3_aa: CASGGALSGNTIYF; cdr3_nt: TGTGCCAGCGGGGGGGCCCTCTCTGGAAACACCATATATTTT
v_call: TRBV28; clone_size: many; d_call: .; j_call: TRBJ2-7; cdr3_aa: CASSSTRAYEQYF; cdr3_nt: TGTGCCAGCAGTTCTACCAGGGCCTACGAGCAGTACTTC
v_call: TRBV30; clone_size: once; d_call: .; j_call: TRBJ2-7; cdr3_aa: CAWEKTGTLHEQYF; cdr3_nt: TGTGCCTGGGAGAAGACAGGAACCCTCCACGAGCAGTACTTC
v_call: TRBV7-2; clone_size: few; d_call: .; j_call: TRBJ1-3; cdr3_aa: CASTGRNSGNTIYF; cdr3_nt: TGTGCCAGCACCGGACGGAACTCTGGAAACACCATATATTTT
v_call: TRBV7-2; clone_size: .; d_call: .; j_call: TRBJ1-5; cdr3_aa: CASSPNLHQPQHF; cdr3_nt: TGTGCCAGCAGCCCCAATTTGCATCAGCCCCAGCATTTT
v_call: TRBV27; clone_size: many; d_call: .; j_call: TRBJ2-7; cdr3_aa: CASSLFYGVASYEQYF; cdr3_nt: TGTGCCAGCAGTTTATTCTACGGGGTTGCCTCCTACGAGCAGTACTTC
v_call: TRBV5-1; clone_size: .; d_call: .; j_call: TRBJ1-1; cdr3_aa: CAGSRQANTEAFF; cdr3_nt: TGCGCCGGCAGCAGACAGGCGAACACTGAAGCTTTCTTT
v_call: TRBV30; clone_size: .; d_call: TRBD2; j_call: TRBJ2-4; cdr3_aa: CAWDYGRTKNIQYF; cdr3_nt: TGTGCCTGGGATTACGGGAGGACCAAAAACATTCAGTACTTC
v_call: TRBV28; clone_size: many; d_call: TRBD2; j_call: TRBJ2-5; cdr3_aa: CASSLRFSRTPREKTQYF; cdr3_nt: TGTGCCAGCAGTTTAAGATTTAGTAGGACCCCGCGGGAGAAGACCCAGTACTTC
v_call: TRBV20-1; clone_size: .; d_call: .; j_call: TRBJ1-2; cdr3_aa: CSARDLRGDGYTF; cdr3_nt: TGCAGTGCTAGAGATCTACGGGGCGATGGCTACACCTTC
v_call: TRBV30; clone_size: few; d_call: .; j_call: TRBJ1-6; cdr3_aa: CAWSGTGETRNF; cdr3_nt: TGTGCCTGGAGTGGCACGGGGGAGACTCGGAACTTT
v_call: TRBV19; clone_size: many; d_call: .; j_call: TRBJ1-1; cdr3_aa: CASSIEGRGTEAFF; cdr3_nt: TGTGCCAGTAGTATCGAGGGTAGAGGGACTGAAGCTTTCTTT